The 5 T cell receptor beta chains reported below all come from one sample, sequenced in a study of CXCR3-negative and CXCR3-positive naive CD8 T cells. UMI-tagged TRB cDNA libraries were built via 5' RACE. After re-calling the 5' RACE reads, TCRdb lists one entry per CDR3 protein, DNA absent. The table for this sample gives roughly 100,000 distinct CDR3 sequences. The sequenced sample was naive CXCR3- CD8+ T cells from blood. The subset: CD45RO-CCR7+CD27+CD95- naive CD8+ T cells lacking CXCR3 (TNR3-). Source of these receptors: a human donor in good health. Some clones in this sample may be carry-over from other donors' samples.

V gene TRBV15 combines with J gene TRBJ2-7; TCRdb designates TRBD1, a call that cannot be tested without DNA. The CDR3 loop spans 14 amino acids. Germline lookup yields CDR1 LNHNV and CDR2 YYDKDF (reference sequence). CDR3 residues: CATSRSGGGGEQYF.

The V call is TRBV15, the J call TRBJ1-1. Germline V lookup: CDR1 LNHNV, CDR2 YYDKDF (reference sequence). The CDR3 extends over 13 amino acids. The CDR3 sequence is CATSGGRNTEAFF.

The chain uses TRBV6-2 or TRBV6-3 and TRBJ2-7; TCRdb proposes TRBD2, but this gene call is untestable without DNA. The CDR3 runs 14 residues. The germline CDR1 and CDR2 sequences are MNHEY and SVGEGT. The chain's CDR3 is CASSYGTSSYEQYF.

The chain joins TRBV29-1 to TRBJ1-2; TCRdb returns TRBD1, unconfirmable since there is no DNA. Per the germline V gene, CDR1 is SQVTM and CDR2 is ANQGSEA. There are 14 residues in the CDR3. The CDR3 reads CSVATTEGAHGYTF.

The V gene is TRBV4-3, the J gene TRBJ1-1. This CDR3 spans 14 amino acids. Germline V gene lookup returns CDR1 LGHNA and CDR2 YSLEER. The CDR3 protein is CASNEALAATEAFF.